Following are 16 T cell receptor beta chains from one sample sequenced in a study of T cell changes during pregnancy in multiple sclerosis. The data were produced by immunoSEQ multiplex PCR, yet TCRdb's version contains in-frame clones alone and is incomplete. The sample has roughly 89,000 clones; almost 95% are singletons. Sample: peripheral blood, taken in the third trimester of pregnancy. The receptors shown here come from a female donor with multiple sclerosis, enrolled in a pregnancy study.

The chain is built from TRBV6-5 and TRBJ1-4; TRBD1 matches 8 bases. Germline V gives CDR1 MNHEY, CDR2 SVGAGI. The CDR3 has 14 amino acids. Losses at the gene ends were 6 bases for V and 8 bases for J; bases not matched to a gene: 8. As DNA, the CDR3 is TGTGCCAGCAGGCCGACAGGGGCTGGGGAAAAACTGTTTTTT. Translation: CASRPTGAGEKLFF.

In the case of this clone: The same CDR3 arises from other DNA sequences in this sample as well. The chain couples TRBV28 to TRBJ2-7; maybe TRBD1 (5 bases). CDR1 is MDHEN, CDR2 SYDVKM, per germline. CDR3 length equals 14 residues. With 3 bases removed from V and 1 base from J, the gap between germline ends came to 10 bases. The CDR3 DNA follows: TGTGCCAGCAGTTTTAGGGGATCGTCCTACGAGCAGTACTTC. Encoded protein: CASSFRGSSYEQYF.

The genes are TRBV28 and TRBJ2-7; 11 bases line up with TRBD1. The V segment lost 7 bases and the J segment 4 bases; nucleotides outside the gene matches: 9. This CDR3 has 15 residues. CDR1 MDHEN and CDR2 SYDVKM come from the germline V gene. CDR3 DNA: TGTGCCAGCACTCTTCGCGGGACAGGGGGATACGAGCAGTACTTC. Its translation is CASTLRGTGGYEQYF. Using reference TRBV28 and TRBJ2-7 for the parts outside the CDR3, the full variable domain is DVKVTQSSRYLVKRTGEKVFLECVQDMDHENMFWYRQDPGLGLRLIYFSYDVKMKEKGDIPEGYSVSREKKERFSLILESASTNQTSMYLCASTLRGTGGYEQYFGPGTRLTVT.

J is TRBJ1-1 and V is TRBV29-1; D unresolved. The V end was cut by 1 base, the J end by 0 bases, with 6 bases between. The CDR3 has 13 residues. Looked up from germline, CDR1 is SQVTM and CDR2 is ANQGSEA. CDR3 coding DNA: TGCAGCGTTGAAGTCCAGATGAACACTGAAGCTTTCTTT. Encoded protein: CSVEVQMNTEAFF. Full variable domain (rest looked up from reference TRBV29-1 and TRBJ1-1): SAVISQKPSRDICQRGTSLTIQCQVDSQVTMMFWYRQQPGQSLTLIATANQGSEATYESGFVIDKFPISRPNLTFSTLTVSNMSPEDSSIYLCSVEVQMNTEAFFGQGTRLTVV.

The chain is built from TRBV5-1 and TRBJ2-2; D is unresolved. Germline-derived CDR1 and CDR2 are SGHRS and YFSETQ. V was cut by 4 bases and J by 5 bases, with 6 bases left in between. The CDR3 contains 12 residues. Written as DNA, the CDR3 is TGCGCCAGCAGCCTAAGTACCGGGGAGCTGTTTTTT. Amino acids: CASSLSTGELFF. The full variable domain, with the rest looked up from reference TRBV5-1 and TRBJ2-2, is KAGVTQTPRYLIKTRGQQVTLSCSPISGHRSVSWYQQTPGQGLQFLFEYFSETQRNKGNFPGRFSGRQFSNSRSEMNVSTLELGDSALYLCASSLSTGELFFGEGSRLTVL.

CDR3 sequence reads: CASRRDRAAYEQYF. As DNA, the CDR3 is TGTGCCAGTAGGAGGGACAGGGCGGCCTACGAGCAGTACTTC. The rearrangement uses TRBV19 and TRBJ2-7; 9 bases are shared with TRBD1. The CDR3 consists of 14 residues. From germline, CDR1 is LNHDA and CDR2 SQIVND (reference sequence). V was pared by 6 bases and J by 2 bases, with 5 bases of the junction left unmatched.

The chain couples TRBV21-1 to TRBJ2-1; the D call in the table, TRBD1, was not verified against the DNA. TRBV21-1 is described as a pseudogene. The length of the CDR3 is 19 residues. DNA of the CDR3: TGTGCCAGCAGCCGCTTGGGGACAGGCGACTTGAGCTCCTACAATGAGCAGTTCTTC. Encoded protein: CASSRLGTGDLSSYNEQFF.

A single count supports this clone. The V gene is TRBV7-2, the J gene TRBJ2-3; D is undetermined. V lost 2 bases to trimming and J lost 1 base, with 7 bases between them. The CDR3 runs 14 residues. The germline V gene encodes CDR1 SGHTA and CDR2 FQGNSA. The CDR3, as DNA: TGTGCCAGCAGCTTATGGCTTCGCACAGATACGCAGTATTTT. Protein sequence: CASSLWLRTDTQYF.

The gene calls are TRBV19 and TRBJ1-5; 8 bases agree with TRBD1. The germline CDR1 and CDR2 sequences are LNHDA and SQIVND (reference sequence). The CDR3 extends over 16 amino acids. J was trimmed by 7 bases and V by 5 bases; bases with no gene match: 13. CDR3 amino acids: CASSGRQGIRKQPQHF. CDR3 sequence (DNA): TGTGCCAGTAGTGGTCGACAGGGGATAAGGAAACAGCCCCAGCATTTT.

Only one count was recorded for this clone. The chain joins TRBV2 to TRBJ2-5, with D maybe TRBD1 (5 bases). V lost 4 bases and J 0 bases, leaving 12 bases between the germline ends. From germline, CDR1 is SNHLY and CDR2 FYNNEI. The CDR3 sequence is 15 residues long. CDR3: CASSASRAYQETQYF. CDR3 bases: TGTGCCAGCAGTGCGAGCAGGGCCTACCAAGAGACCCAGTACTTC. Full variable domain (outside the CDR3, taken from reference TRBV2 and TRBJ2-5): EPEVTQTPSHQVTQMGQEVILRCVPISNHLYFYWYRQILGQKVEFLVSFYNNEISEKSEIFDDQFSVERPDGSNFTLKIRSTKLEDSAMYFCASSASRAYQETQYFGPGTRLLVL.

The V gene is TRBV18, the J gene TRBJ1-2; the match to TRBD1 covers 9 bases. The CDR3 totals 15 residues. J gave up 8 bases and V 1 base, and 8 bases lay outside the gene matches. Germline V lookup: CDR1 KGHSH, CDR2 LQKENI. DNA of the CDR3: TGTGCCAGCTCACCACGGGCGACAGGGGGAGGCGGCTACACCTTC. Protein sequence: CASSPRATGGGGYTF.

This chain connects TRBV6-5 to TRBJ1-1; a weak D match, TRBD1 (5 bases). CDR3 length: 14 residues. Between the trimmed V and J ends, which lost 3 bases and 6 bases, there was a span of 14 bases. Germline V gene sequence: CDR1 MNHEY, CDR2 SVGAGI. This chain's CDR3 is CASSYSGVVAEAFF. CDR3 coding DNA: TGTGCCAGCAGTTATTCGGGGGTAGTGGCTGAAGCTTTCTTT.

This clone was seen once. An end of the junction does not agree with germline; a read error may underlie this. J is TRBJ2-7 and V is TRBV29-1, with 7 positions matching TRBD1. This CDR3 is built from 15 residues. Germline-derived CDR1 and CDR2 are SQVTM and ANQGSEA. The CDR3 loop is CSVEDPGQNSYEQYF. The CDR3 DNA reads TGCAGCGTGGAAGACCCGGGACAGAACTCCTACGAGCAGTACTTC.

This rearrangement joins TRBV10-2 to TRBJ2-1, with unresolved D. The CDR3 extends over 13 amino acids. CDR1 and CDR2 from the germline V gene are WSHSY and SAAADI. V was pared by 4 bases and J by 4 bases, with 8 bases between. CDR3: CASSGARYNEQFF. For the CDR3, the DNA is TGCGCCAGCAGTGGGGCGCGTTACAATGAGCAGTTCTTC.

This sequence joins TRBV27 and TRBJ2-1, with D tentatively TRBD2 (5 bases). The V end was cut by 3 bases, the J end by 4 bases, with 13 bases between. Germline assignment: CDR1 MNHEY and CDR2 SMNVEV (reference sequence). The length of the CDR3 is 15 residues. The DNA of the CDR3 is TGTGCCAGCAGTTTTTCGGGGAGCACATACAATGAGCAGTTCTTC. This gives the protein CASSFSGSTYNEQFF.

A single count supports this clone. V and J are TRBV28 and TRBJ2-7, with D unresolved. Trimming left V 5 bases short and J 7 bases short, with 12 bases between. The length of the CDR3 is 12 residues. Germline values: CDR1 MDHEN, CDR2 SYDVKM. Written as DNA, the CDR3 is TGTGCCAGCAGTATCGACCTGAGGGAGCAGTACTTC. Protein product: CASSIDLREQYF.